The rows below give T cell receptor beta chains drawn from one sample of a study of T cell changes during pregnancy in multiple sclerosis. Here immunoSEQ multiplex PCR was the method, and the copy in TCRdb shows in-frame clones only, minus some. The data contain about 43,000 clones, 90% of them seen just once; the ten biggest clones take up 4.7%. The source material was peripheral blood, sampled in the second trimester of pregnancy. The origin of the receptors is a female donor in good health, enrolled as a control in a pregnancy study. CDR3s include the opening cysteine and the closing phenylalanine or tryptophan. D genes are given only for firm matches. Clone size, where shown, is once, few, many, or a class for clones that have expanded.

j_call: TRBJ2-7; clone_size: -; v_call: TRBV19; d_call: -; cdr3_nt: TGTGCCAGTAACCCGGGACGGGAGAAACCCTACGAGCAGTACTTC; cdr3_aa: CASNPGREKPYEQYF
j_call: TRBJ2-2; clone_size: -; v_call: TRBV7-7; d_call: TRBD2; cdr3_nt: TGTGCTAGCAGCCCAAGACTAGCGGGGACCGGGGAGCTGTTTTTT; cdr3_aa: CASSPRLAGTGELFF
j_call: TRBJ1-2; clone_size: -; v_call: TRBV6-1; d_call: -; cdr3_nt: TGTGCCAGCAGTGAAGTTGGAGTAAAGGGCTACACCTTC; cdr3_aa: CASSEVGVKGYTF
j_call: TRBJ1-5; clone_size: -; v_call: TRBV7-2; d_call: -; cdr3_nt: TGTGCCAGCAGCCCAAACCCGGGGAGCAATCAGCCCCAGCATTTT; cdr3_aa: CASSPNPGSNQPQHF
j_call: TRBJ2-2; clone_size: -; v_call: TRBV5-1; d_call: TRBD2; cdr3_nt: TGCGCCAGCAGCTTAACGGGGGGGCGTCCCGGGGAGCTGTTTTTT; cdr3_aa: CASSLTGGRPGELFF
j_call: TRBJ1-6; clone_size: few; v_call: TRBV9; d_call: TRBD1; cdr3_nt: TGTGCCAGCAGCGTTGGGGGACAGTCAGACTCACCCCTCCACTTT; cdr3_aa: CASSVGGQSDSPLHF
j_call: TRBJ2-5; clone_size: -; v_call: TRBV9; d_call: -; cdr3_nt: TGTGCCAGCAGCGTATTAGGGGACCAAGAGACCCAGTACTTC; cdr3_aa: CASSVLGDQETQYF
j_call: TRBJ1-5; clone_size: -; v_call: TRBV5-5; d_call: -; cdr3_nt: TGTGCCAGCAGCTTTTTTACAGGGAGCAATCAGCCCCAGCATTTT; cdr3_aa: CASSFFTGSNQPQHF
j_call: TRBJ2-7; clone_size: -; v_call: TRBV7-8; d_call: TRBD1; cdr3_nt: TGTGCCAGCAGCCAGGACAGGGCCGAGCAGTACTTC; cdr3_aa: CASSQDRAEQYF
j_call: TRBJ2-4; clone_size: -; v_call: TRBV6-1; d_call: TRBD2; cdr3_nt: TGTGCCAGCGGGAGGGAGGTAGCCAAAAACATTCAGTACTTC; cdr3_aa: CASGREVAKNIQYF
j_call: TRBJ1-1; clone_size: -; v_call: TRBV5-1; d_call: -; cdr3_nt: TGCGCCAGCAGCTTGTATCAGGGAAGCACTGAAGCTTTCTTT; cdr3_aa: CASSLYQGSTEAFF
j_call: TRBJ2-7; clone_size: -; v_call: TRBV27; d_call: TRBD1; cdr3_nt: TGTGCCAGCAGTTTAGCGGGACAGGGCTTTTACGAGCAGTACTTC; cdr3_aa: CASSLAGQGFYEQYF
j_call: TRBJ1-3; clone_size: -; v_call: TRBV9; d_call: TRBD1; cdr3_nt: TGTGCCAGCAGCGGGACAGGTCTCTCTGGAAACACCATATATTTT; cdr3_aa: CASSGTGLSGNTIYF
j_call: TRBJ1-5; clone_size: -; v_call: TRBV7-8; d_call: -; cdr3_nt: TGTGCCAGCAGCTTACAGGGGAGCAATCAGCCCCAGCATTTT; cdr3_aa: CASSLQGSNQPQHF
j_call: TRBJ2-1; clone_size: -; v_call: TRBV2; d_call: -; cdr3_nt: TGTGCCAGCAGCCCTGGGGCCCGCTCCTACAATGAGCAGTTCTTC; cdr3_aa: CASSPGARSYNEQFF
j_call: TRBJ2-4; clone_size: -; v_call: TRBV4-1; d_call: TRBD1; cdr3_nt: TGCGCCAGCAGCCAAGTGAAGGACAGGGTAGTGGACATTCAGTACTTC; cdr3_aa: CASSQVKDRVVDIQYF
j_call: TRBJ2-7; clone_size: -; v_call: TRBV14; d_call: TRBD2; cdr3_nt: TGTGCCAGCAGCCTCCGGGGTAGCGGGAGGGCCAGAGAGCACGAGCAGTACTTC; cdr3_aa: CASSLRGSGRAREHEQYF
j_call: TRBJ2-5; clone_size: -; v_call: TRBV6-6; d_call: TRBD2; cdr3_nt: TGTGCCAGCAGTACTAGCGAGGAGACCCAGTACTTC; cdr3_aa: CASSTSEETQYF
j_call: TRBJ2-5; clone_size: -; v_call: TRBV6-5; d_call: TRBD1; cdr3_nt: TGTGCCAGCACACCCGACAGGGTCGAGACCCAGTACTTC; cdr3_aa: CASTPDRVETQYF
j_call: TRBJ1-4; clone_size: -; v_call: TRBV5-1; d_call: TRBD1; cdr3_nt: TGCGCCAGCAGCTTGGGGAGGGGGCTATCGGGAAATGAAAAACTGTTTTTT; cdr3_aa: CASSLGRGLSGNEKLFF
j_call: TRBJ2-1; clone_size: few; v_call: TRBV5-1; d_call: TRBD2; cdr3_nt: TGCGCCAGCAGCTTGGATAGCGGGAGCGACAATGAGCAGTTCTTC; cdr3_aa: CASSLDSGSDNEQFF
j_call: TRBJ2-1; clone_size: -; v_call: TRBV6-5; d_call: TRBD2; cdr3_nt: TGTGCCAGCAGTTCACTAGCGGGGGGAGCCTACAATGAGCAGTTCTTC; cdr3_aa: CASSSLAGGAYNEQFF
j_call: TRBJ2-1; clone_size: -; v_call: TRBV6-6; d_call: -; cdr3_nt: TGTGCCAGCAGTTACTTGAAGGTGGAGAAGCAGTTCTTC; cdr3_aa: CASSYLKVEKQFF
j_call: TRBJ1-1; clone_size: -; v_call: TRBV6-5; d_call: -; cdr3_nt: TGTGCCAGCAGCACCCCGGGAGGTTGGAACACTGAAGCTTTCTTT; cdr3_aa: CASSTPGGWNTEAFF
j_call: TRBJ2-3; clone_size: once; v_call: TRBV9; d_call: -; cdr3_nt: TGTGCCAGCAGCGTGGGGCGGAACACAGATACGCAGTATTTT; cdr3_aa: CASSVGRNTDTQYF
j_call: TRBJ1-1; clone_size: -; v_call: TRBV9; d_call: TRBD1; cdr3_nt: TGTGCCAGCAGCGTAGCACCGGCGTGGCAGGGGGGTACTGAAGCTTTCTTT; cdr3_aa: CASSVAPAWQGGTEAFF
j_call: TRBJ2-7; clone_size: -; v_call: TRBV27; d_call: -; cdr3_nt: TGTGCCAGCAGTTCCCGGATGGGGGCTGGAGAGCAGTACTTC; cdr3_aa: CASSSRMGAGEQYF